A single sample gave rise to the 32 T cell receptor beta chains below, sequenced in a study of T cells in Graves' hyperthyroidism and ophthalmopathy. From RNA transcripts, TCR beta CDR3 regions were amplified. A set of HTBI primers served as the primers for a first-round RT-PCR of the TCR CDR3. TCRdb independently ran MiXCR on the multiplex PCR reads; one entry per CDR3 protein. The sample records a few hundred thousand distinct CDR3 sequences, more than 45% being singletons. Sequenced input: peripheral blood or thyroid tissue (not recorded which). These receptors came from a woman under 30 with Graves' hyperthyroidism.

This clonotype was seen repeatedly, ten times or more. In DNA form, the CDR3 reads TGTGCCAGCAGCCAAGGGACAGGTAATGTTCGGAACACTGAAGCTTTCTTT. Translating gives CASSQGTGNVRNTEAFF. V gene TRBV7-9 combines with J gene TRBJ1-1; 8 nucleotides line up with TRBD1. The germline gives CDR1 SEHNR, CDR2 FQNEAQ (reference sequence). After removal of 5 bases from V and 1 base from J, the junction contained 12 bases not matched to a gene. CDR3 length equals 17 residues.

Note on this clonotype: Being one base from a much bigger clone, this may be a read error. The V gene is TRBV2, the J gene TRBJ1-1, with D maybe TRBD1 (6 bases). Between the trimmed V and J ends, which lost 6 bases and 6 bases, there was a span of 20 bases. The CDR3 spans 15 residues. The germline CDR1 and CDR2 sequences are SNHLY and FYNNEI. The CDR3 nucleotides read TGTGCCAGCAGGCAAGATTTCGGGCGACAGGCTGAAGCTTTCTTT. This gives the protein CASRQDFGRQAEAFF.

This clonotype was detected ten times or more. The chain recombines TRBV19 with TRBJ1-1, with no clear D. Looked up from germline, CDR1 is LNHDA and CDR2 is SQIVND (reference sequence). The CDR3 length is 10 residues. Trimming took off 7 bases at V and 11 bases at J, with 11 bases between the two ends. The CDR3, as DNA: TGTGCCAGTAATGGGTTTCCTGCTTTCTTT. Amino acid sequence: CASNGFPAFF.

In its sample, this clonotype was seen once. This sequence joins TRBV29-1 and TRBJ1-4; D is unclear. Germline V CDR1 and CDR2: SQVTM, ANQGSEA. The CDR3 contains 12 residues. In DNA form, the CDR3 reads TGCAGTGTGGCAGCAAGTCATAAAAAACTGTTTTTT. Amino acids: CSVAASHKKLFF.

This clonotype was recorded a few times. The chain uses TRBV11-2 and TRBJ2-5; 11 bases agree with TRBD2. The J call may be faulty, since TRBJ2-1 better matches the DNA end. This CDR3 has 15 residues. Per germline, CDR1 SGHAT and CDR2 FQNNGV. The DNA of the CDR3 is TGTGCCAGCAGCTTAACTAGCGGGAGCGGTTATGAGCAGTTCTTC. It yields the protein CASSLTSGSGYEQFF.

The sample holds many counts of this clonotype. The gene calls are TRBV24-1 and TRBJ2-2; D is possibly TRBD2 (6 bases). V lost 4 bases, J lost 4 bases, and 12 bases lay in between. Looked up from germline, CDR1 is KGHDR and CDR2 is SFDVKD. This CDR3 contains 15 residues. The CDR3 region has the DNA TGTGCCACCAGTGACGAGGGACTTAGCACCGGGGAGCTGTTTTTT. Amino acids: CATSDEGLSTGELFF.

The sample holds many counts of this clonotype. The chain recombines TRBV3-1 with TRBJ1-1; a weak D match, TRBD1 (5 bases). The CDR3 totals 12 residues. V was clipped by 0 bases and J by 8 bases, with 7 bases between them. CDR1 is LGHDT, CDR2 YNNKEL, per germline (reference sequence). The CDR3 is CASSQEHREAFF. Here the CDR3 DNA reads TGTGCCAGCAGCCAAGAGCACAGGGAAGCTTTCTTT.

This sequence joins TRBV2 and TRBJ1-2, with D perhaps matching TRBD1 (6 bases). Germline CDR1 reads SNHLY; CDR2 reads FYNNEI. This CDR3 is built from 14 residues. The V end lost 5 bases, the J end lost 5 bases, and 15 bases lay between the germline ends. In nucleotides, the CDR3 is TGTGCCAGCAGTCTTAGGACAGAGGCGTATGGCTACACCTTC. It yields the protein CASSLRTEAYGYTF.

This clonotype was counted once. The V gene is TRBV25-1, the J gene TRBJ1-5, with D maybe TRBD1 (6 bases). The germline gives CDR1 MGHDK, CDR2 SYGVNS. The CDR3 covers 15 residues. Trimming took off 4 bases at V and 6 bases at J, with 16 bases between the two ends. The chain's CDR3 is CASSARDSRGQPQHF. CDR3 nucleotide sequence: TGTGCCAGCAGTGCTAGAGATTCCAGGGGTCAGCCCCAGCATTTT.

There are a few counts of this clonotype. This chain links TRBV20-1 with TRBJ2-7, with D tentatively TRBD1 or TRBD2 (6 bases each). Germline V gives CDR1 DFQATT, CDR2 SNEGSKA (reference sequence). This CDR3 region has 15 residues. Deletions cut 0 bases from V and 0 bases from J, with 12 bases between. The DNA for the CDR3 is TGCAGTGCTAGAGATAGGGGGGATAGCTCCTACGAGCAGTACTTC. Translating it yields CSARDRGDSSYEQYF.

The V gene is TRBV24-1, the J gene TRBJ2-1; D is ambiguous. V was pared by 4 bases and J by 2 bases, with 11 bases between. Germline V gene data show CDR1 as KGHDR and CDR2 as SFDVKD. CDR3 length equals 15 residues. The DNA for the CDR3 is TGTGCCACCAGTGACAGTAGGCATGCCTACAATGAGCAGTTCTTC. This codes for CATSDSRHAYNEQFF.

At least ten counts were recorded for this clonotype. CDR3 in amino acids: CASTLNYEQYF. Written as DNA, the CDR3 is TGTGCCAGCACCCTCAACTACGAGCAGTACTTC. The chain employs TRBV25-1 and TRBJ2-7; D call uncertain. Germline V gene sequence: CDR1 MGHDK, CDR2 SYGVNS. Trimming cost V 7 bases and J 3 bases, with 7 bases left between them. The CDR3 runs to 11 residues.

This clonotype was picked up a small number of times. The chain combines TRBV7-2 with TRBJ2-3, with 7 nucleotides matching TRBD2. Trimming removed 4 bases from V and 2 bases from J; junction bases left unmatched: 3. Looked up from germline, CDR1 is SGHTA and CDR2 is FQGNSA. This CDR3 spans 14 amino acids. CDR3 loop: CASSWEGITDTQYF. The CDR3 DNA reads TGTGCCAGCAGCTGGGAGGGGATCACAGATACGCAGTATTTT.

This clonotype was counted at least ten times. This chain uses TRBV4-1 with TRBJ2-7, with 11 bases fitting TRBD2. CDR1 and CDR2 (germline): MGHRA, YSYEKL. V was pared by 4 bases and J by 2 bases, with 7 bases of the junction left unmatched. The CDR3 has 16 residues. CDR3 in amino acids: CASSLNLAGGPYEQYF. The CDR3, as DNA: TGCGCCAGCAGCCTGAATCTAGCGGGAGGACCCTACGAGCAGTACTTC.

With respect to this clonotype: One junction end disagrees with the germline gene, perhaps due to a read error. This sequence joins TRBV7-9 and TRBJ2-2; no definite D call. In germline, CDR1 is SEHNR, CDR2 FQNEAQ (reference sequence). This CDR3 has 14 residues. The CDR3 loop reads CASSHQAGRNEQFF. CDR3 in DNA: TGTGCCAGCAGCCACCAAGCCGGACGGAATGAGCAGTTCTTT.

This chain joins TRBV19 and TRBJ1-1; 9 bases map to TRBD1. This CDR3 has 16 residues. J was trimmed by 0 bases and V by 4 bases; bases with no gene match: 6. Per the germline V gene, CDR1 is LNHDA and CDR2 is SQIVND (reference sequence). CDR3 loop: CASSTGQGRMNTEAFF. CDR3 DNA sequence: TGTGCCAGTAGTACCGGACAGGGGCGGATGAACACTGAAGCTTTCTTT.

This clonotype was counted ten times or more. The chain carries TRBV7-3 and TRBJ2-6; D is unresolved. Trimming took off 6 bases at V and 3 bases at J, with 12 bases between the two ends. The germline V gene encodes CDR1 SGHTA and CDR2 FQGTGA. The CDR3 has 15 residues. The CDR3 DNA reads TGTGCCAGCAGTCCAACTCTTTATGGGGCCAACGTCCTGACTTTC. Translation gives CASSPTLYGANVLTF.

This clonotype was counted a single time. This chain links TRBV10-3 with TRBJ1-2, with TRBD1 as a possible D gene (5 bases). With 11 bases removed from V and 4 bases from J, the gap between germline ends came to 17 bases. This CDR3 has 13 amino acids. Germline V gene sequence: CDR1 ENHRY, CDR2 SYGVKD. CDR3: CAPANRKLYGYTF. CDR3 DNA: TGTGCCCCAGCTAACAGGAAACTCTATGGCTACACCTTC.

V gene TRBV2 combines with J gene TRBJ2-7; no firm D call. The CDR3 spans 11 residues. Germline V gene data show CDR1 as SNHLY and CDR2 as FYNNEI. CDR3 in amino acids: CARHGPYEQYF. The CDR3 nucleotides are TGTGCTAGACATGGTCCCTACGAGCAGTACTTC.

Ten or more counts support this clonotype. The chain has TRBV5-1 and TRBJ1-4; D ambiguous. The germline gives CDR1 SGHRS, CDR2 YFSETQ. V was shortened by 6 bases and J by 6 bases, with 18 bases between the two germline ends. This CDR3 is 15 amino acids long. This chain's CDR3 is CASIECGEGDEKLFF. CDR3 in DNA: TGCGCCAGCATCGAATGCGGGGAGGGCGATGAAAAACTGTTTTTT.

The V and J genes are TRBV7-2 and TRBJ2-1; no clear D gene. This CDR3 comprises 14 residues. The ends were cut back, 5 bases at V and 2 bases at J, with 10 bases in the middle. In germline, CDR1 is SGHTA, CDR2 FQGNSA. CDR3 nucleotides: TGTGCCAGCAGCCAAGAACGCGCCTACAATGAGCAGTTCTTC. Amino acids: CASSQERAYNEQFF. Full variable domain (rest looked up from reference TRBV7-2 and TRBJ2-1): GAGVSQSPSNKVTEKGKDVELRCDPISGHTALYWYRQSLGQGLEFLIYFQGNSAPDKSGLPSDRFSAERTGGSVSTLTIQRTQQEDSAVYLCASSQERAYNEQFFGPGTRLTVL.

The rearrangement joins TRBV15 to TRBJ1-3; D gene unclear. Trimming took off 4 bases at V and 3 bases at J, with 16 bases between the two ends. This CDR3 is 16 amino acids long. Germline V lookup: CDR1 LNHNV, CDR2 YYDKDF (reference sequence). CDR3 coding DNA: TGTGCCACCAGCACTCCCCGGACGGTCTATGGAAACACCATATATTTT. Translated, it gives CATSTPRTVYGNTIYF.

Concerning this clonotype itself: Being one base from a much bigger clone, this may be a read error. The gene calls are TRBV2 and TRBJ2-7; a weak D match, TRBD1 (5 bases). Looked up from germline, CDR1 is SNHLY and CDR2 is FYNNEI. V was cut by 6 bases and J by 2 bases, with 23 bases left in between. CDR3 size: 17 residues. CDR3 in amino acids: CASSSTLRATATYEQYF. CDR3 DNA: TGTGCCAGCAGCTCCACCCTCCGGGCGACAGCCACCTACGAGCAGTACTTC.

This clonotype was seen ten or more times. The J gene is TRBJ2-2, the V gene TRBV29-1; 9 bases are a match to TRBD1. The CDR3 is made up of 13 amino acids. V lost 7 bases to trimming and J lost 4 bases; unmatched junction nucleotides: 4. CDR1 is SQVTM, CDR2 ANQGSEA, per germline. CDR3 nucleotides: TGCAGCGCGATACAGGGGGCCACCGGGGAGCTGTTTTTT. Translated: CSAIQGATGELFF.

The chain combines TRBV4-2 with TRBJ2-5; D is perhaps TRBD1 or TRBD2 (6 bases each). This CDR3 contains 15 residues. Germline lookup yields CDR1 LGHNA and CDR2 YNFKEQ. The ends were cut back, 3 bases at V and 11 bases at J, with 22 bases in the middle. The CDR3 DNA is TGTGCCAGCAGCCACCGCTCATCGGGGGCCTACGGGCAGTACTTC. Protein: CASSHRSSGAYGQYF.

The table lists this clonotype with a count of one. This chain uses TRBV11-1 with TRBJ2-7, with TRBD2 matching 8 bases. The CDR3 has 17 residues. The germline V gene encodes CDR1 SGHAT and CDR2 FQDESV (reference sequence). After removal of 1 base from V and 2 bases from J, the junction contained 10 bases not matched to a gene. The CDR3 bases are TGTGCCAGCAGCTTAGGTGGGATTAGCGGGACTACCTACGAGCAGTACTTC. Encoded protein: CASSLGGISGTTYEQYF.

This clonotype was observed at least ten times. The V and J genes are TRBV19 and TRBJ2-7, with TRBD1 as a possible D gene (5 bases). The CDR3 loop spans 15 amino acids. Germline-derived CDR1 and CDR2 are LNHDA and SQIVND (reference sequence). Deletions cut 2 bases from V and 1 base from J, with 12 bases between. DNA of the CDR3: TGTGCCAGTAGTATAAAAGGGGTGGGATCCTACGAGCAGTACTTC. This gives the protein CASSIKGVGSYEQYF.

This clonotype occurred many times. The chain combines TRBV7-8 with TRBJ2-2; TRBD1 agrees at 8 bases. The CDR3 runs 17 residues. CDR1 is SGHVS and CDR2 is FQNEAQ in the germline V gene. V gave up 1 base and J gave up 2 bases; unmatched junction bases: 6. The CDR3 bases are TGTGCCAGCAGCTTAGACCCGGACAGGGCAAACACCGGGGAGCTGTTTTTT. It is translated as CASSLDPDRANTGELFF.

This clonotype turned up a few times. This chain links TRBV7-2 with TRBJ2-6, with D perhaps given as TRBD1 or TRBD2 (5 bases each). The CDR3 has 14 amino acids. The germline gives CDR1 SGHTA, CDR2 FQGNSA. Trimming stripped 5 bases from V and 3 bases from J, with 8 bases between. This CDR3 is CASSRDLGANVLTF. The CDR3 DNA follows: TGTGCCAGCAGCCGGGACCTTGGGGCCAACGTCCTGACTTTC. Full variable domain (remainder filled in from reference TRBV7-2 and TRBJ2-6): GAGVSQSPSNKVTEKGKDVELRCDPISGHTALYWYRQSLGQGLEFLIYFQGNSAPDKSGLPSDRFSAERTGGSVSTLTIQRTQQEDSAVYLCASSRDLGANVLTFGAGSRLTVL.

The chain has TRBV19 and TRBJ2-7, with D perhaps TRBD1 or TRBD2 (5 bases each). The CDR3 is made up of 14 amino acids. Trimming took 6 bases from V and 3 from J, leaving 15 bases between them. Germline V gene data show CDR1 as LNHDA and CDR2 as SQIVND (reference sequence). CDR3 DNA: TGTGCCAGTAGACCCCGGGACCCCGTCTACGAGCAGTACTTC. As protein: CASRPRDPVYEQYF.

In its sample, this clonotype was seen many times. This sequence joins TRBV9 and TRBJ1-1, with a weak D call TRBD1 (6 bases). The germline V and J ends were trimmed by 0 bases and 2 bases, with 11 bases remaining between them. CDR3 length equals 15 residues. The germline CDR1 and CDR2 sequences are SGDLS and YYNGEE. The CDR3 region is CASSVEGVANTEAFF. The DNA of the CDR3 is TGTGCCAGCAGCGTAGAGGGGGTCGCCAACACTGAAGCTTTCTTT.

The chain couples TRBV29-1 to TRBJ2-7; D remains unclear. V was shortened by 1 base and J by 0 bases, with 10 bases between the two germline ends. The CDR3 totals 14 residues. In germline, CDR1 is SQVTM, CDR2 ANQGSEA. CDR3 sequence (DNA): TGCAGCGTTGAAGGGACGAGGAGCTCCTACGAGCAGTACTTC. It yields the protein CSVEGTRSSYEQYF.